The sequence of this TCR beta chain was determined in a study of tumor and adjacent non-tumor tissue in lung cancer. Study summary: On average, productive TCRbeta reads reached some 4.4 million per sample.

The study's findings and limits: Shorter survival was associated with higher TCR diversity in tumors.

Comment on this clonotype: As yet, its antigen is unknown. An end of the junction does not agree with germline; a read error may underlie this.

This sample's RNA came from whole unsorted tissue. Distant lung tissue was collected more than 3 cm away from the tumor edge. Chemotherapy-naive patients with new lung cancer underwent thoracic surgery in China, August–November 2014. Three rounds of nested PCR, following a modified ARM-PCR protocol, produced the TCRbeta library. TCRdb called the multiplex PCR reads again in MiXCR, with one record for every CDR3 protein. The repertoire holds 70,000 to 90,000 distinct CDR3 sequences, with more than 80% as singletons. The sample was distant non-tumor lung tissue. This receptor was identified in a man between 60 and 75 years old with non-small cell lung cancer.

Here the CDR3 DNA reads TGTGCCAGCAGCATGGACAGGGTTAGCAATCATCCCCAGCATTTT. It codes for CASSMDRVSNHPQHF. This chain uses TRBV7-8 with TRBJ1-5, with 8 bases fitting TRBD1. The CDR3 totals 15 residues. Germline V gives CDR1 SGHVS, CDR2 FQNEAQ. Full variable domain (rest looked up from reference TRBV7-8 and TRBJ1-5): GAGVSQSPRYKVAKRGQDVALRCDPISGHVSLFWYQQALGQGPEFLTYFQNEAQLDKSGLPSDRFFAERPEGSVSTLKIQRTQQEDSAVYLCASSMDRVSNHPQHFGDGTRLSIL.